A single sample is the source of the 4 T cell receptor beta chains below, sequenced in a study of T cell repertoires in cytomegalovirus infection. Their antigen targets remain unknown. TCRdb passed the reads through MiXCR, listing each CDR3 protein once. The data hold 100,000 to 150,000 distinct CDR3 sequences, with around 32% observed a single time. The source was CD8+ T cells from cultured PBMCs, collected from culture after CMV antigen stimulation. The receptors stem from a human donor in good health (CMV status not recorded). Some clones in this sample may be carry-over from other donors' samples.

J is TRBJ2-7 and V is TRBV7-9; D ambiguous. The CDR3 covers 12 residues. V was shortened by 5 bases and J by 2 bases, with 7 bases between the two germline ends. Germline V gene lookup returns CDR1 SEHNR and CDR2 FQNEAQ (reference sequence). DNA for the CDR3: TGTGCCAGCAGCCCCGGCGCCTACGAGCAGTACTTC. As protein: CASSPGAYEQYF.

The chain joins TRBV5-1 to TRBJ2-7, with 7 bases matching TRBD1. This CDR3 region has 14 residues. Germline lookup yields CDR1 SGHRS and CDR2 YFSETQ. Trimming at V came to 3 bases and at J to 4 bases, leaving 7 bases not matched to a gene. CDR3 coding DNA: TGCGCCAGCAGCTCCGGGACAGAAAAATACGAGCAGTACTTC. This encodes CASSSGTEKYEQYF. Variable domain in full (rest from reference TRBV5-1 and TRBJ2-7): KAGVTQTPRYLIKTRGQQVTLSCSPISGHRSVSWYQQTPGQGLQFLFEYFSETQRNKGNFPGRFSGRQFSNSRSEMNVSTLELGDSALYLCASSSGTEKYEQYFGPGTRLTVT.

The CDR3: CASSPLRGAGYGYTF. The CDR3 DNA is TGTGCCAGCTCACCACTTCGGGGGGCAGGGTATGGCTACACCTTC. This chain uses TRBV18 with TRBJ1-2, with D perhaps matching TRBD1 (6 bases). Germline values: CDR1 KGHSH, CDR2 LQKENI. This CDR3 has 15 amino acids. The V gene lost 1 base and the J gene lost 5 bases, with 14 bases spanning the gap.

V is TRBV19 and J is TRBJ2-1; D perhaps matches TRBD2 (5 bases). CDR3 length equals 14 residues. The germline CDR1 and CDR2 sequences are LNHDA and SQIVND (reference sequence). Deletions cut 7 bases from V and 2 bases from J, with 12 bases between. CDR3 in amino acids: CASNSDSTYNEQFF. The CDR3 coding sequence is TGTGCCAGTAATAGCGACTCTACCTACAATGAGCAGTTCTTC.